The rows below give T cell receptor beta chains drawn from one sample of a study of vaccination effects on CD4 cells after COVID-19. Produced via immunoSEQ multiplex PCR; TCRdb's table is partial and in-frame only. The table includes roughly 25,000 clones, less than 85% detected once. These receptors lack a known antigen. Sequencing used CD4+ T cells from PBMCs cultured with SARS-CoV-2 spike peptides, obtained after COVID-19 vaccination. The receptors shown here come from a human donor who received a COVID-19 vaccine. Each CDR3 is given with its conserved first and last residue.

>TRBV7-9
CASSLGASGGAGELFF
>TRBV2
CATKLPGGLSYEQYF
>TRBV2
CASSESGRESGTQYF
>TRBV5-8
CASSTGRLAGVSYEQYF
>TRBV7-2
CASSATVGGQGSPLHF
>TRBV6-6
CASSYNQGSYGYTF
>TRBV7-8
CASSRGPSVETQYF
>TRBV19
CASSLRGGLADTQYF
>TRBV7-9
CASSLNRAFGNTIYF
>TRBV3-1/TRBV3-2
CASSRTSGTTDTQYF
>TRBV6-5
CASILMGNVGYTF
>TRBV5-4
CASSLMQGLRQYGYTF
>TRBV2
CASRSGQDNSPLHF
>TRBV5-1
CASSLDSVRETQYF